These 18 T cell receptor beta chains were all obtained from the same sample, sequenced in a study of human T cells and chemical hapten exposure. Time point of the sample: pre-sensitization, week 0. Treatment here: therapeutic diphenylcyclopropenone sensitization with weekly scalp DPC. TCRdb processed the RACE reads anew with MiXCR; each CDR3 protein has one entry. The table lists 150,000 to 200,000 distinct CDR3 sequences, approximately 29% of them singletons. The sample in question was whole blood, obtained in connection with sensitization to the hapten diphenylcyclopropenone (DPC). All receptors come from a woman in her 30s with alopecia areata. Some clones in this sample may be carry-over from other donors' samples.

The genes are TRBV27 and TRBJ2-1; TRBD1 matches at 8 bases. Trimming cost V 6 bases and J 3 bases; bases outside gene matches: 1. This CDR3 spans 13 amino acids. Germline V gives CDR1 MNHEY, CDR2 SMNVEV (reference sequence). This CDR3 is CASRQGVYNEQFF. Written as DNA, the CDR3 is TGTGCCAGCAGACAGGGGGTCTACAATGAGCAGTTCTTC.

The chain has TRBV7-9 and TRBJ2-7, with a weak D call TRBD2 (5 bases). Trimming stripped 7 bases from V and 6 bases from J, with 13 bases between. From germline, CDR1 is SEHNR and CDR2 FQNEAQ (reference sequence). The CDR3 totals 12 residues. This CDR3 reads CASKRGGSEQYF. The CDR3 DNA sequence: TGTGCCAGCAAACGAGGAGGTTCCGAGCAGTACTTC.

This chain joins TRBV6-6 and TRBJ2-3, with TRBD2 as a possible D gene (5 bases). V gave up 0 bases and J gave up 2 bases, with 12 bases separating them. The length of the CDR3 is 16 residues. Germline assignment: CDR1 MNHNY and CDR2 SVGAGI (reference sequence). The CDR3, as DNA: TGTGCCAGCAGTTACTCGTCGACGCGGGCCACAGATACGCAGTATTTT. Its translation is CASSYSSTRATDTQYF.

Only a few counts were recorded for this clonotype. A much more abundant neighbour one base away suggests this may be a read error. The chain couples TRBV20-1 to TRBJ2-3; D not resolved. Per the germline V gene, CDR1 is DFQATT and CDR2 is SNEGSKA (reference sequence). The CDR3 is made up of 12 amino acids. V was shortened by 0 bases and J by 4 bases, with 5 bases between the two germline ends. The CDR3 DNA follows: TGCAGTGCTAGAGATCGCCCAGATACGCAGTATTTT. Translating it yields CSARDRPDTQYF.

V and J are TRBV4-3 and TRBJ1-4; D gene unclear. V was pared by 0 bases and J by 8 bases, with 13 bases between. CDR1 is LGHNA and CDR2 is YSLEER in the germline V gene. This CDR3 comprises 15 residues. This CDR3 is CASSQDLGKGEKLFF. The DNA of the CDR3 is TGCGCCAGCAGCCAAGATTTGGGAAAAGGAGAAAAACTGTTTTTT.

There are a few counts of this clonotype. This chain joins TRBV6-5 and TRBJ1-5, with D tentatively TRBD1 (6 bases). V was pared by 6 bases and J by 0 bases, with 6 bases between. Germline CDR1 and CDR2: MNHEY and SVGAGI. The CDR3 spans 13 residues. CDR3 nucleotides: TGTGCCAGCAGGGGACATAGCAATCAGCCCCAGCATTTT. This gives the protein CASRGHSNQPQHF.

The rearrangement links TRBV12-3 or TRBV12-4 to TRBJ1-4, with 11 bases that match TRBD1. The V gene end was trimmed by 8 bases and the J gene end by 0 bases; junction bases not matched to a gene: 14. The length of the CDR3 is 19 residues. CDR3 loop: CASGRLGGTGGATNEKLFF. The CDR3 DNA reads as TGTGCCAGCGGACGATTAGGCGGGACAGGGGGTGCAACTAATGAAAAACTGTTTTTT.

The chain joins TRBV6-5 to TRBJ2-2; 8 bases line up with TRBD2. Trimming removed 2 bases from V and 5 bases from J; junction bases left unmatched: 4. Germline CDR1 is MNHEY and CDR2 is SVGAGI. The CDR3 runs 15 residues. CDR3 protein: CASSYEIAGTGELFF. CDR3 nucleotide sequence: TGTGCCAGCAGTTACGAGATAGCGGGGACCGGGGAGCTGTTTTTT.

J is TRBJ1-1 and V is TRBV5-5; D uncertain. V lost 1 base to trimming and J lost 3 bases, with 7 bases between them. The CDR3 length is 13 residues. Germline CDR1 is SGHKS and CDR2 is YYEKEE (reference sequence). CDR3 DNA: TGTGCCAGCAGCTTGAACTGGTACACTGAAGCTTTCTTT. It is translated as CASSLNWYTEAFF. Drawing the rest from reference TRBV5-5 and TRBJ1-1, the complete variable domain is DAGVTQSPTHLIKTRGQQVTLRCSPISGHKSVSWYQQVLGQGPQFIFQYYEKEERGRGNFPDRFSARQFPNYSSELNVNALLLGDSALYLCASSLNWYTEAFFGQGTRLTVV.

In its sample, this clonotype was seen a few times. V and J are TRBV28 and TRBJ1-5, with a weak D call TRBD1 (5 bases). This CDR3 has 15 residues. V lost 4 bases to trimming and J lost 6 bases, with 16 bases between them. Germline CDR1 MDHEN, CDR2 SYDVKM. CDR3: CASSSSAGTSQPQHF. For the CDR3, the DNA is TGTGCCAGCAGTTCCTCGGCAGGGACGAGTCAGCCCCAGCATTTT.

The chain joins TRBV6-5 to TRBJ1-1; D gene uncertain. The CDR3 covers 14 residues. The germline V gene encodes CDR1 MNHEY and CDR2 SVGAGI. V lost 6 bases and J lost 1, with 12 bases in between. The DNA for the CDR3 is TGTGCCAGCAGGATTCAGAGTTCGAACACTGAAGCTTTCTTT. Its translation: CASRIQSSNTEAFF.

The J gene is TRBJ2-7, the V gene TRBV29-1, with 9 bases lining up with TRBD2. The V and J ends lost 5 bases and 1 base, in that order; junction bases with no gene match: 3. Germline CDR1 and CDR2: SQVTM and ANQGSEA. This CDR3 region has 13 residues. CDR3 residues: CSVRTSASYEQYF. In DNA form, the CDR3 reads TGCAGCGTTCGGACTAGCGCATCCTACGAGCAGTACTTC.

This chain joins TRBV25-1 and TRBJ2-3; D is unclear. Germline loops: CDR1 MGHDK, CDR2 SYGVNS. The CDR3 length is 14 residues. Trimming cost V 3 bases and J 0 bases, with 7 bases left between them. Written as DNA, the CDR3 is TGTGCCAGCAGTGAGAGGCTTAGCACAGATACGCAGTATTTT. It encodes CASSERLSTDTQYF. Full variable domain (rest looked up from reference TRBV25-1 and TRBJ2-3): EADIYQTPRYLVIGTGKKITLECSQTMGHDKMYWYQQDPGMELHLIHYSYGVNSTEKGDLSSESTVSRIRTEHFPLTLESARPSHTSQYLCASSERLSTDTQYFGPGTRLTVL.

The J gene is TRBJ2-7, the V gene TRBV5-5; 10 bases fit TRBD2. Trimming at V came to 4 bases and at J to 10 bases, leaving 14 bases not matched to a gene. Germline CDR1 SGHKS, CDR2 YYEKEE (reference sequence). The CDR3 length is 15 residues. CDR3: CASSQDLAGVGEQYF. In nucleotides, the CDR3 is TGTGCCAGCAGCCAGGACCTAGCGGGGGTCGGAGAACAGTACTTC.

The chain carries TRBV6-1 and TRBJ1-5; D gene ambiguous. Germline V lookup: CDR1 MNHNS, CDR2 SASEGT. Trimming removed 2 bases at V and 6 bases at J, with 2 bases between. The length of the CDR3 is 11 residues. The DNA of the CDR3 is TGTGCCAGCAGTGAAACTCAGCCCCAGCATTTT. Translated, it gives CASSETQPQHF.

V is TRBV7-2 and J is TRBJ1-6; 7 nucleotides line up with TRBD1. The CDR3 consists of 14 residues. Germline CDR1 SGHTA, CDR2 FQGNSA. The ends lost 4 bases at V and 7 bases at J; junction bases unmatched: 4. This CDR3 is CASSSQGGNSPLHF. The CDR3 DNA sequence: TGTGCCAGCAGCTCCCAGGGGGGAAATTCACCCCTCCACTTT.

In its sample, this clonotype was seen once. The J gene is TRBJ1-1, the V gene TRBV4-1; TRBD1 aligns across 7 bases. Per germline, CDR1 MGHRA and CDR2 YSYEKL. This CDR3 has 15 residues. V was pared by 5 bases and J by 5 bases, with 11 bases of the junction left unmatched. Written as DNA, the CDR3 is TGCGCCAGCAGCTCTCCTCCGACAGGGCGGACTGAAGCTTTCTTT. Translation gives CASSSPPTGRTEAFF.

This clonotype was recorded at least ten times. The genes are TRBV3-1 and TRBJ2-5, with D possibly being TRBD2 (6 bases). V was clipped by 7 bases and J by 3 bases, with 12 bases between them. Per germline, CDR1 LGHDT and CDR2 YNNKEL (reference sequence). The CDR3 runs to 13 residues. The CDR3 nucleotides read TGTGCCAGCATCCGGTGGGGGGAAGAGACCCAGTACTTC. Protein sequence: CASIRWGEETQYF.